The sequence of this T cell receptor beta chain was determined in a study of Ad26.COV2.S vaccination and SARS-CoV-2 variants. On the study more broadly: The donor belonged to the COV1001 Ad26.COV2.S trial arm. Ad26.COV2.S shots went into the muscle once or twice, 56 days apart.

As for treatment: 19 received Ad26.COV2.S at low or high dose, single or two shots; about 5 received placebo; per-sample allocation not given. On day 63 after the first injection, vaccine and placebo recipients gave samples. In Boston, an adult donor aged 18-55 years took part. The germline V gene has CDR1 MDHEN and CDR2 SYDVKM. With V trimmed by 3 bases and J by 5 bases, 7 bases remained unmatched. The CDR3 runs 15 residues. Clones were read by immunoSEQ multiplex PCR, and TCRdb kept only the in-frame ones, dropping some. Of more than 400,000 clones detected, roughly 91% appear once; the ten largest clones hold around 4.2%.

The material was peripheral blood, obtained in a trial of Ad26.COV2.S vaccine versus placebo. The chain has TRBV28 and TRBJ2-7; TRBD1 aligns across 10 bases. The clonotype comes from a person between 18 and 65 years old who received the Ad26.COV2.S COVID-19 vaccine or a placebo. Written as DNA, the CDR3 is TGTGCCAGCAGTTTGACCGGGACAGGGGACAACGAGCAGTACTTC. Residues: CASSLTGTGDNEQYF.